Each of the 27 T cell receptor beta chains below was sequenced from the same sample in a study of shared clonotypes between healthy human individuals. Naive CD8 cells were CD45RO-negative, positively selected for CCR7, excluding terminally differentiated effector memory CD45RA+ cells. The data were produced by immunoSEQ multiplex PCR, yet TCRdb's version contains in-frame clones alone and is incomplete. Seen here are millions of clones, less than 95% observed once, and the top ten hold 1.1%. Sequenced input: naive CD8+ T cells sorted from blood. The source of these receptors is a man between 18 and 35 years old in good health.

Points on this clone: Other DNA variants within this sample encode the same CDR3. This chain uses TRBV5-1 with TRBJ2-3, with 7 positions matching TRBD2. The CDR3 has 14 residues. Germline CDR1 and CDR2: SGHRS and YFSETQ. V was clipped by 2 bases and J by 0 bases; unmatched bases: 0. The CDR3 reads CASSLAGSTDTQYF. For the CDR3, the DNA is TGCGCCAGCAGCTTAGCGGGGAGCACAGATACGCAGTATTTT.

This clone was found once. The J gene is TRBJ2-3, the V gene TRBV5-1; no reliable D call. V was clipped by 2 bases and J by 5 bases, with 6 bases between them. The CDR3 is made up of 12 amino acids. Germline CDR1 SGHRS, CDR2 YFSETQ. DNA of the CDR3: TGCGCCAGCAGCTTAGAGGAAGATACGCAGTATTTT. Protein product: CASSLEEDTQYF.

In its sample, this clone was seen once. The gene calls are TRBV13 and TRBJ2-2; weak D call: TRBD2 (6 bases). This CDR3 is built from 17 residues. From germline, CDR1 is PRHDT and CDR2 FYEKMQ (reference sequence). Trimming shortened V by 1 base and J by 2 bases, and 14 bases separated the two germline ends. The CDR3 region is CASSLAGSGDNTGELFF. The CDR3 nucleotides read TGTGCCAGCAGCTTAGCAGGTAGCGGAGATAACACCGGGGAGCTGTTTTTT.

CDR3 sequence (DNA): TGTGCCAGCAGCCGAGGGAGGGCCCGGTCTGAAGCTTTCTTT. Its translation is CASSRGRARSEAFF. This chain connects TRBV11-1 to TRBJ1-1; D is undetermined. The CDR3 sequence is 14 residues long. V lost 5 bases, J lost 6 bases, and 16 bases lay in between. Germline CDR1 SGHAT, CDR2 FQDESV (reference sequence). Drawing the rest from reference TRBV11-1 and TRBJ1-1, the complete variable domain is EAEVAQSPRYKITEKSQAVAFWCDPISGHATLYWYRQILGQGPELLVQFQDESVVDDSQLPKDRFSAERLKGVDSTLKIQPAELGDSAMYLCASSRGRARSEAFFGQGTRLTVV.

The chain joins TRBV10-2 to TRBJ2-7, with D possibly matching TRBD1 (5 bases). Trimming stripped 0 bases from V and 0 bases from J, with 12 bases between. Germline values: CDR1 WSHSY, CDR2 SAAADI. CDR3 length: 16 residues. The CDR3 sequence: CASSESGQGISYEQYF. As DNA, the CDR3 is TGCGCCAGCAGTGAGTCGGGGCAGGGAATCTCCTACGAGCAGTACTTC.

The chain uses TRBV21-1 and TRBJ2-5; TRBD1 is taken as the D call from the table, unchecked against the DNA. TRBV21-1 is an annotated pseudogene. The CDR3 extends over 15 amino acids. The CDR3 reads CASSKGARGQETQYF. The CDR3 DNA sequence: TGTGCCAGCAGCAAAGGGGCCAGGGGCCAAGAGACCCAGTACTTC.

The genes are TRBV6-1 and TRBJ2-2; D is perhaps TRBD2 (6 bases). Germline V gene lookup returns CDR1 MNHNS and CDR2 SASEGT. The ends were cut back, 10 bases at V and 1 base at J, with 10 bases in the middle. The CDR3 loop spans 13 amino acids. The CDR3 loop is CATRDLNTGELFF. The CDR3 bases are TGTGCCACCAGGGACTTGAACACCGGGGAGCTGTTTTTT.

Only one count was recorded for this clone. The rearrangement uses TRBV5-6 and TRBJ2-3, with D uncertain. This CDR3 has 13 residues. The V and J ends lost 6 bases and 4 bases respectively, with 12 bases between them. Germline V gives CDR1 SGHDT, CDR2 YYEEEE. The CDR3 loop is CASTPSGADTQYF. The DNA of the CDR3 is TGTGCCAGCACACCTTCCGGCGCAGATACGCAGTATTTT.

The chain joins TRBV4-3 to TRBJ2-7; the D is unclear. The CDR3 runs 15 residues. V was cut by 0 bases and J by 5 bases, with 14 bases left in between. In germline, CDR1 is LGHNA, CDR2 YSLEER. CDR3 sequence reads: CASSQDMGLGNEQYF. The CDR3 DNA follows: TGCGCCAGCAGCCAAGACATGGGATTGGGGAACGAGCAGTACTTC.

The rearrangement joins TRBV27 to TRBJ2-2, with a tentative D call TRBD2 (5 bases). The germline CDR1 and CDR2 sequences are MNHEY and SMNVEV (reference sequence). The CDR3 is 16 residues long. The ends were cut back, 6 bases at V and 1 base at J, with 15 bases in the middle. The CDR3 nucleotides are TGTGCCAGCAGCCTCTCTGGCGGGTTGAACACCGGGGAGCTGTTTTTT. Translating gives CASSLSGGLNTGELFF.

This chain connects TRBV27 to TRBJ2-2; 12 bases match TRBD2. The germline gives CDR1 MNHEY, CDR2 SMNVEV (reference sequence). Trimming took 4 bases from V and 0 from J; bases not matched to a gene: 3. The CDR3 is 17 amino acids. The DNA of the CDR3 is TGTGCCAGCAGTTCGGGACTAGCGGGCCCGAACACCGGGGAGCTGTTTTTT. It is translated as CASSSGLAGPNTGELFF.

The chain combines TRBV29-1 with TRBJ2-4; D possibly matches TRBD1 or TRBD2 (5 bases each). The germline gives CDR1 SQVTM, CDR2 ANQGSEA. V was clipped by 5 bases and J by 5 bases, with 10 bases between them. The CDR3 runs to 12 residues. CDR3 in DNA: TGCAGCGTTCCCGGGACGGAAAACATTCAGTACTTC. This codes for CSVPGTENIQYF. The full variable domain, completed using reference TRBV29-1 and TRBJ2-4, is SAVISQKPSRDICQRGTSLTIQCQVDSQVTMMFWYRQQPGQSLTLIATANQGSEATYESGFVIDKFPISRPNLTFSTLTVSNMSPEDSSIYLCSVPGTENIQYFGAGTRLSVL.

The V gene is TRBV29-1, the J gene TRBJ1-2; D is ambiguous. Between the trimmed V and J ends, which lost 4 bases and 5 bases, there was a span of 8 bases. The CDR3 length is 11 residues. Germline V lookup: CDR1 SQVTM, CDR2 ANQGSEA. CDR3 nucleotides: TGCAGCGTTGTAGCCGATTATGGCTACACCTTC. This codes for CSVVADYGYTF.

This clone showed up just a few times. V usage is TRBV11-2 and J usage is TRBJ2-7, with unresolved D. The CDR3 has 13 amino acids. V gave up 3 bases and J gave up 3 bases, with 9 bases separating them. Per the germline V gene, CDR1 is SGHAT and CDR2 is FQNNGV. CDR3 sequence reads: CASSFQTHYEQYF. The CDR3 DNA follows: TGTGCCAGCAGCTTCCAGACACACTACGAGCAGTACTTC.

The V and J genes are TRBV11-3 and TRBJ1-2, with a tentative D call TRBD1 (5 bases). Trimming removed 8 bases at V and 8 bases at J, with 21 bases between. Germline V gene sequence: CDR1 SGHNT, CDR2 YENEEA. The CDR3 is 14 amino acids. The CDR3 DNA reads TGTGCCAGCTCCCCCAGGGCCTCCTCCGAGGGCTACACCTTC. Translating gives CASSPRASSEGYTF.

This sequence joins TRBV9 and TRBJ1-1, with 9 bases fitting TRBD1. Losses at the gene ends were 6 bases for V and 5 bases for J; bases not matched to a gene: 8. CDR3 size: 14 residues. CDR1 is SGDLS and CDR2 is YYNGEE in the germline V gene. Written as DNA, the CDR3 is TGTGCCAGCAACCCACAGGGGGCAGGTACTGAAGCTTTCTTT. Translation gives CASNPQGAGTEAFF. Drawing the rest from reference TRBV9 and TRBJ1-1, the complete variable domain is DSGVTQTPKHLITATGQRVTLRCSPRSGDLSVYWYQQSLDQGLQFLIQYYNGEERAKGNILERFSAQQFPDLHSELNLSSLELGDSALYFCASNPQGAGTEAFFGQGTRLTVV.

The chain links TRBV7-8 to TRBJ1-6; D might be TRBD1 (5 bases). Germline CDR1 SGHVS, CDR2 FQNEAQ. There are 14 residues in the CDR3. Trimming shortened V by 3 bases and J by 7 bases, and 10 bases separated the two germline ends. The CDR3: CASSFGTDNSPLHF. CDR3 sequence (DNA): TGTGCCAGCAGCTTCGGGACGGACAATTCACCCCTCCACTTT.

The V gene is TRBV4-1, the J gene TRBJ1-1; TRBD1 agrees at 8 bases. Germline V gene lookup returns CDR1 MGHRA and CDR2 YSYEKL. The V and J ends lost 5 bases and 7 bases, in that order; junction bases with no gene match: 9. The CDR3 is 14 amino acids. CDR3 nucleotide sequence: TGCGCCAGCAGCTACCGGGACAGGTCCGGTGAAGCTTTCTTT. This translates into CASSYRDRSGEAFF.

This clone was recorded once. The chain uses TRBV6-1 and TRBJ1-3; TRBD1 matches 7 bases. CDR3 length: 14 residues. Germline V gene lookup returns CDR1 MNHNS and CDR2 SASEGT. Trimming cost V 10 bases and J 0 bases; bases outside gene matches: 6. The CDR3 is CATLTGNSGNTIYF. CDR3 DNA sequence: TGTGCCACCCTGACAGGGAACTCTGGAAACACCATATATTTT.

The gene calls are TRBV7-9 and TRBJ2-7; 7 bases agree with TRBD2. Germline CDR1 is SEHNR and CDR2 is FQNEAQ (reference sequence). This CDR3 region has 15 residues. The trim removed 4 bases at V and 2 bases at J, leaving 8 bases unmatched. CDR3 bases: TGTGCCAGCAGCTCCGACGAGGGAGGGACCTACGAGCAGTACTTC. It translates to CASSSDEGGTYEQYF.

V and J are TRBV4-3 and TRBJ1-2; 7 bases are shared with TRBD1. The ends lost 0 bases at V and 3 bases at J; junction bases unmatched: 4. CDR3 length equals 15 residues. Looked up from germline, CDR1 is LGHNA and CDR2 is YSLEER. The CDR3 nucleotides are TGCGCCAGCAGCCAAGAGGCAGGGGGGGACTATGGCTACACCTTC. Its translation: CASSQEAGGDYGYTF.

V usage is TRBV28 and J usage is TRBJ1-5; perhaps TRBD1 as D (5 bases). Germline V gene lookup returns CDR1 MDHEN and CDR2 SYDVKM. V lost 1 base, J lost 7 bases, and 11 bases lay in between. CDR3 length: 14 amino acids. In nucleotides, the CDR3 is TGTGCCAGCAGTTTATTGGGAGGGGCGCAGCCCCAGCATTTT. Translated: CASSLLGGAQPQHF. Full variable domain (rest looked up from reference TRBV28 and TRBJ1-5): DVKVTQSSRYLVKRTGEKVFLECVQDMDHENMFWYRQDPGLGLRLIYFSYDVKMKEKGDIPEGYSVSREKKERFSLILESASTNQTSMYLCASSLLGGAQPQHFGDGTRLSIL.

Comments on this clone: Other nucleotide sequences from this sample produce the same CDR3. The chain has TRBV29-1 and TRBJ2-7; 8 nucleotides line up with TRBD1. The ends lost 6 bases at V and 1 base at J; junction bases unmatched: 5. Germline CDR1 SQVTM, CDR2 ANQGSEA. The CDR3 covers 13 residues. CDR3 nucleotide sequence: TGCAGCGTCGAGGACAGGGTATCCTACGAGCAGTACTTC. Protein product: CSVEDRVSYEQYF.

This rearrangement joins TRBV28 to TRBJ1-1, with TRBD1 as a possible D gene (5 bases). CDR3 size: 17 residues. V lost 6 bases and J 4 bases, leaving 24 bases between the germline ends. Germline V gene sequence: CDR1 MDHEN, CDR2 SYDVKM. CDR3 protein: CASSPRMGGGEGTEAFF. CDR3 DNA sequence: TGTGCCAGCAGCCCAAGGATGGGGGGAGGGGAGGGCACTGAAGCTTTCTTT.

The chain uses TRBV7-9 and TRBJ2-1; the D gene is possibly TRBD1 (6 bases). Trimming shortened V by 5 bases and J by 7 bases, and 9 bases separated the two germline ends. The germline CDR1 and CDR2 sequences are SEHNR and FQNEAQ (reference sequence). The CDR3 contains 12 residues. The CDR3 DNA sequence: TGTGCCAGCAGCCAAGGGACAAATGAGCAGTTCTTC. Translated, it gives CASSQGTNEQFF.

This chain joins TRBV5-1 and TRBJ1-2, with D perhaps matching TRBD1 (5 bases). With 2 bases removed from V and 6 bases from J, the gap between germline ends came to 17 bases. Per the germline V gene, CDR1 is SGHRS and CDR2 is YFSETQ. The CDR3 is 15 amino acids. The CDR3 nucleotides read TGCGCCAGCAGCTTTAGGGGAGGACTCAACGATGGCTACACCTTC. Protein product: CASSFRGGLNDGYTF.

V is TRBV5-4 and J is TRBJ2-7, with D uncertain. Trimming stripped 0 bases from V and 7 bases from J, with 8 bases between. Germline CDR1 reads SGHNT; CDR2 reads YYREEE (reference sequence). This CDR3 has 12 amino acids. The CDR3 protein is CASSLAGAEQYF. The CDR3 nucleotides are TGTGCCAGCAGCTTGGCCGGAGCTGAGCAGTACTTC.